Listed below are T cell receptor beta chains from one sample, sequenced in a study of vaccination effects on CD4 cells after COVID-19. Sequencing was performed with immunoSEQ multiplex PCR; in TCRdb, only in-frame clones are kept and a portion is missing. The sample shows about 66,000 clones, under 85% of them seen only once. Their recognized antigens are unknown. The specimen was CD4+ T cells from PBMCs cultured with HCoV-OC43 spike peptides, collected after COVID-19 vaccination. Source of these receptors: a human donor who received a COVID-19 vaccine. Both conserved end residues are part of each CDR3. A D gene is named only where the DNA matches it firmly. Size is omitted from some rows. Given values are once, few, many or a class for expanded clones.

J gene	clone size	D gene	CDR3 length	V gene	CDR3 DNA	CDR3 protein
TRBJ1-4	.	.	17	TRBV10-3	TGTGCCATCAGTAACTCAGGACTCCCGGCTAGTAATGAAAAACTGTTTTTT	CAISNSGLPASNEKLFF
TRBJ2-3	.	.	16	TRBV9	TGTGCCAGCAGCGCAAGGACCGGGCCCCGCACAGATACGCAGTATTTT	CASSARTGPRTDTQYF
TRBJ2-2	.	TRBD2	15	TRBV7-3	TGTGCCAGCAGCTTAACTGGACTAGCAACCGGGGAGCTGTTTTTT	CASSLTGLATGELFF
TRBJ2-1	.	.	12	TRBV6-4	TGTGCCAGCAGTGCAGACTACAATGAGCAGTTCTTC	CASSADYNEQFF
TRBJ2-6	once	TRBD1	17	TRBV6-4	TGTGCCAGCAGTCCCGGGGACAGGGGAACTGGGGCCAACGTCCTGACTTTC	CASSPGDRGTGANVLTF
TRBJ1-6	.	.	12	TRBV18	TGTGCCAGCTCGCCCGGGGATTCACCCCTCCACTTT	CASSPGDSPLHF
TRBJ1-2	.	.	15	TRBV11-2	TGTGCCAGCAGCCACAGTCGTCGCGACATCTATGGCTACACCTTC	CASSHSRRDIYGYTF
TRBJ1-2	.	.	14	TRBV6-2/TRBV6-3	TGTGCCAGCAGTCTCCTGGGAGAAAACTATGGCTACACCTTC	CASSLLGENYGYTF
TRBJ1-2	.	TRBD1	15	TRBV15	TGTGCCACCAGCGAGGAGGGGACAGGGATCCGCGGCTACACCTTC	CATSEEGTGIRGYTF
TRBJ2-3	.	.	15	TRBV5-1	TGCGCCAGCAGCGATACCGGGACTAGCACAGATACGCAGTATTTT	CASSDTGTSTDTQYF
TRBJ2-3	.	TRBD2	18	TRBV7-8	TGTGCCAGCAGCCGGCGACTAGCGGGGGGGCTGGGCACAGATACGCAGTATTTT	CASSRRLAGGLGTDTQYF
TRBJ1-2	.	.	14	TRBV5-6	TGTGCCAGCAGCGAACACGGGAGGCCCTATGGCTACACCTTC	CASSEHGRPYGYTF
TRBJ2-6	few	.	13	TRBV9	TGTGCCAGCAGCGTAGCTGGGGCCAACGTCCTGACTTTC	CASSVAGANVLTF
TRBJ1-5	once	TRBD1	15	TRBV7-2	TGTGCCAGCAGCTGGGGACAGGGGGGGAATCAGCCCCAGCATTTT	CASSWGQGGNQPQHF
TRBJ1-1	.	TRBD1	16	TRBV5-1	TGCGCCAGCAGCGGGGGACAGGGAGGAGTGAACACTGAAGCTTTCTTT	CASSGGQGGVNTEAFF
TRBJ2-2	.	TRBD1	15	TRBV2	TGTGCCAGTATGCGGGACAGGGTCAACACCGGGGAGCTGTTTTTT	CASMRDRVNTGELFF
TRBJ2-2	.	.	14	TRBV10-2	TGCGCCAGCAGCCCCAAGACAGGAACCGGGGAGCTGTTTTTT	CASSPKTGTGELFF
TRBJ1-5	.	.	15	TRBV6-5	.	CASRHRQALYQPQHF
TRBJ1-6	.	.	11	TRBV10-2	TGCGCCAGCAGAGAAAATTCACCCCTCCACTTT	CASRENSPLHF
TRBJ1-4	once	.	15	TRBV4-3	TGCGCCAGCAGCCAGACCCACAGGACAAGTGAAAAACTGTTTTTT	CASSQTHRTSEKLFF
TRBJ1-1	.	TRBD1	15	TRBV2	TGTGCCAGCACCCCCCTGACAGGGTTTGACACTGAAGCTTTCTTT	CASTPLTGFDTEAFF
TRBJ1-3	once	.	13	TRBV18	TGTGCCAGCTCTCCAGTTACTGGAAACACCATATATTTT	CASSPVTGNTIYF
TRBJ2-3	.	TRBD2	18	TRBV5-1	TGCGCCAGCAGCTTGGACGGTAGCGGGGGGGCTAGCACAGATACGCAGTATTTT	CASSLDGSGGASTDTQYF
TRBJ1-1	.	.	15	TRBV19	TGTGCCAGTAGTTTCCTGGGACCACGGTTGGCTGAAGCTTTCTTT	CASSFLGPRLAEAFF
TRBJ1-5	few	.	15	TRBV6-5	TGTGCCAGTTCAAAATACGGTAATAGCAATCAGCCCCAGCATTTT	CASSKYGNSNQPQHF
TRBJ2-2	.	TRBD2	17	TRBV4-1	TGCGCCAGCAGCCGTAGCGGGGGGCATATAAACACCGGGGAGCTGTTTTTT	CASSRSGGHINTGELFF
TRBJ2-1	few	TRBD2	16	TRBV10-3	TGTGCCATCAGTGAGTCAGTCCACGAGCGGGGCTATGAGCAGTTCTTC	CAISESVHERGYEQFF
TRBJ2-3	.	.	13	TRBV2	TGTGCCAGCCAGACAGAACGAACGGATACGCAGTATTTT	CASQTERTDTQYF
TRBJ2-5	few	TRBD1	13	TRBV5-1	TGCGCCAGCAGCCGACAGGGCGAAGAGACCCAGTACTTC	CASSRQGEETQYF
TRBJ2-2	.	.	14	TRBV5-5	TGTGCCAGCAGCCGGGGTGCTGTAACCGGGGAGCTGTTTTTT	CASSRGAVTGELFF
TRBJ2-5	few	TRBD2	17	TRBV10-3	TGTGCCATCAGGGATGCCGGACTAGCGGGGGAAAAAGAGACCCAGTACTTC	CAIRDAGLAGEKETQYF
TRBJ1-5	.	.	14	TRBV2	TGTGCCAGCGGTGGCGGAGGGGGTAAACAGCCCCAGCATTTT	CASGGGGGKQPQHF
TRBJ1-4	.	TRBD1	15	TRBV18	TGTGCCAGCTCAACACGGACAGGGCCTGCCGAAAAACTGTTTTTT	CASSTRTGPAEKLFF
TRBJ1-5	.	TRBD1	15	TRBV19	TGTGCCAGTAGTCGAACACAGGGGGCTGGGCAGCCCCAGCATTTT	CASSRTQGAGQPQHF
TRBJ1-2	few	.	12	TRBV5-1	TGCGCCAGCAGCTTGGCAGGGTATGGCTACACCTTC	CASSLAGYGYTF
TRBJ1-1	.	.	13	TRBV29-1	TGCAGCGCCTTTACAGGGTGGGACACTGAAGCTTTCTTT	CSAFTGWDTEAFF
TRBJ2-3	.	.	14	TRBV11-3	TGTGCCAGCAGCTTCGACCAGAATGGGGATACGCAGTATTTT	CASSFDQNGDTQYF
TRBJ1-6	.	.	15	TRBV7-3	TGTGCCAGCAGCTTAAATGCCCGGGGCAATTCACCCCTCCACTTT	CASSLNARGNSPLHF
TRBJ1-2	.	.	15	TRBV7-2	TGTGCCAGCAGCAATCTCAGAGACAGAAACTATGGCTACACCTTC	CASSNLRDRNYGYTF
TRBJ2-2	.	.	13	TRBV18	TGTGCCAGCTCACCACTTAACACCGGGGAGCTGTTTTTT	CASSPLNTGELFF
TRBJ2-1	.	.	14	TRBV5-1	TGCGCCAGCAGGGGTACGGCATCCTACAATGAGCAGTTCTTC	CASRGTASYNEQFF
TRBJ1-1	.	TRBD1	14	TRBV5-1	TGCGCCAGCAGACCCGGGACAGGGGGGACTGAAGCTTTCTTT	CASRPGTGGTEAFF
TRBJ2-5	.	.	14	TRBV19	TGTGCCAGTAGTTCCCAGCCGGCCTGGGAGACCCAGTACTTC	CASSSQPAWETQYF
TRBJ2-1	.	.	15	TRBV7-9	TGTGCCAGCAGCTTGATTGGGAGCTCCTACAATGAGCAGTTCTTC	CASSLIGSSYNEQFF
TRBJ1-2	.	.	16	TRBV3-1/TRBV3-2	TGTGCCAGCAGCCCGGTGGGGAGGGGCGAAATAAATGGCTACACCTTC	CASSPVGRGEINGYTF